This T cell receptor beta chain was sequenced in a study of cytomegalovirus exposure and HLA in healthy donors. The overall study: An earlier analysis found around 120 million unique TCR beta sequences from approximately 190 million T cells.

The PCR employed 60 Vbeta primers together with 13 Jbeta primers. As processed by the authors: About 11 million of roughly 81 million unique TCR beta chains were shared, per a later count. Method: immunoSEQ multiplex PCR; TCRdb's copy keeps in-frame clones and lacks some. V, J and clone size were drawn from that table, and D and trimming were deduced from the DNA. The sample lists some 130,000 clones, around 77% seen once, with 2% to 2.5% in the top ten. Germline assignment: CDR1 LNHDA and CDR2 SQIVND (reference sequence). V was clipped by 5 bases and J by 9 bases, with 14 bases between them. The CDR3 sequence is 13 residues long. Overall study findings and caveats: According to a later analysis, donors in an Asian-associated ancestry cluster reportedly had fewer N-insertions than the 666-donor mean.

Notes on this clone: The antigen is not known.

Sequenced sample: PBMCs. The clonotype originates from a man aged 30 to 39 in good health and CMV-seronegative. V usage is TRBV19 and J usage is TRBJ2-1; the D gene is possibly TRBD2 (6 bases). DNA for the CDR3: TGTGCCAGTAGTCCCCGGGACTTGGGTGAGCAGTTCTTC. Its translation is CASSPRDLGEQFF.